Each of the 29 T cell receptor beta chains below was sequenced from the same sample in a study of T cell responses to AZD1222 COVID-19 vaccine. The protocol was immunoSEQ multiplex PCR, while the TCRdb copy is restricted to in-frame clones and leaves out a portion. The table has about 140,000 clones, 92% seen once; the top ten hold about 5%. This material consisted of peripheral blood, taken on day 0 of AZD1222 vaccination. Every receptor here comes from an adult in good health.

The V call is TRBV28, the J call TRBJ1-1; D is possibly TRBD1 (6 bases). The germline V and J ends were trimmed by 5 bases and 6 bases, with 13 bases remaining between them. There are 13 residues in the CDR3. CDR1 is MDHEN and CDR2 is SYDVKM in the germline V gene. For the CDR3, the DNA is TGTGCCAGCAGTCCGATACAGGGCCCTGAAGCTTTCTTT. It specifies CASSPIQGPEAFF.

V usage is TRBV11-2 and J usage is TRBJ2-7; the match to TRBD2 covers 11 bases. Germline values: CDR1 SGHAT, CDR2 FQNNGV. The CDR3 length is 15 residues. The J segment lost 2 bases and the V segment lost 5 bases, leaving 5 bases of the junction unmatched. The CDR3 region has the DNA TGTGCCAGCAGCCTAATAGCGGGAGGGCCCTACGAGCAGTACTTC. It yields the protein CASSLIAGGPYEQYF.

The chain is built from TRBV28 and TRBJ1-1; weak D call: TRBD1 (6 bases). Germline CDR1 reads MDHEN; CDR2 reads SYDVKM. Trimming removed 2 bases at V and 5 bases at J, with 15 bases between. This CDR3 is 15 amino acids long. The CDR3 nucleotides are TGTGCCAGCAGTTTAGCCCCGGGCCAGGGGACTGAAGCTTTCTTT. As protein: CASSLAPGQGTEAFF.

V gene TRBV7-9 combines with J gene TRBJ2-1; 7 nucleotides line up with TRBD2. V was clipped by 1 base and J by 6 bases; unmatched bases: 6. This CDR3 is 15 amino acids long. Germline V gene data show CDR1 as SEHNR and CDR2 as FQNEAQ (reference sequence). This CDR3 reads CASSLEVGRGNEQFF. Here the CDR3 DNA reads TGTGCCAGCAGCTTAGAGGTTGGGAGGGGCAATGAGCAGTTCTTC.

V gene TRBV6-2 or TRBV6-3 combines with J gene TRBJ2-7, with 13 bases fitting TRBD2. Germline V lookup: CDR1 MNHEY, CDR2 SVGEGT. This CDR3 region has 15 residues. The V gene end was trimmed by 5 bases and the J gene end by 6 bases; junction bases not matched to a gene: 7. DNA for the CDR3: TGTGCCAGCAGTAAGACTAGCGGGAGGCCACTCGAGCAGTACTTC. Its protein is CASSKTSGRPLEQYF.

Here the CDR3 reads CASTSRAGRGLNTEAFF. CDR3 nucleotides: TGCGCCAGCACCTCCAGAGCGGGGCGCGGGTTGAACACTGAAGCTTTCTTT. V usage is TRBV5-1 and J usage is TRBJ1-1, with a possible D match to TRBD1 (5 bases). Looked up from germline, CDR1 is SGHRS and CDR2 is YFSETQ. V gave up 6 bases and J gave up 0 bases, with 21 bases separating them. The CDR3 totals 17 residues.

This chain uses TRBV4-2 with TRBJ2-3; 11 positions match TRBD1. The CDR3 has 16 amino acids. CDR1 LGHNA and CDR2 YNFKEQ come from the germline V gene. Unmatched junction bases numbered 2, after V lost 0 bases and J lost 3 bases. The CDR3 DNA reads as TGTGCCAGCAGCCAAGAAGGGACAGGGGGAACAGATACGCAGTATTTT. The encoded protein is CASSQEGTGGTDTQYF.

The rearrangement links TRBV10-1 to TRBJ1-1; 8 positions match TRBD1. Germline CDR1 reads WNHNN; CDR2 reads SYGVQD (reference sequence). There are 14 residues in the CDR3. The V gene end was trimmed by 2 bases and the J gene end by 9 bases; junction bases not matched to a gene: 8. The DNA of the CDR3 is TGCGCCAGCAGTGAGCAAACCGGGACAGGTCAAGCTTTCTTT. It encodes CASSEQTGTGQAFF.

The table lists this clone with a count of one. The V and J genes are TRBV3-1 (or the pseudogene TRBV3-2) and TRBJ2-3, with D hard to call. V dropped 0 bases and J dropped 3 bases, with 19 bases sitting between them. Germline V CDR1 and CDR2: LGHDT, YNNKEL (reference sequence). The CDR3 has 18 residues. The CDR3 loop is CASSQDQFEYSQTDTQYF. CDR3 DNA sequence: TGTGCCAGCAGCCAAGATCAGTTCGAGTACAGTCAAACAGATACGCAGTATTTT.

This rearrangement joins TRBV4-1 to TRBJ2-3; D not resolved. CDR1 and CDR2 (germline): MGHRA, YSYEKL. The CDR3 is 16 amino acids. V shed 1 base and J shed 2 bases, with 13 bases lying between them. The CDR3: CASSQVSDGFTDTQYF. CDR3 in DNA: TGCGCCAGCAGCCAAGTTTCGGACGGATTCACAGATACGCAGTATTTT.

The chain is built from TRBV2 and TRBJ2-7; TRBD1 matches at 7 bases. The germline gives CDR1 SNHLY, CDR2 FYNNEI. V was pared by 7 bases and J by 1 base, with 4 bases of the junction left unmatched. This CDR3 spans 13 amino acids. In DNA, the CDR3 is TGTGCCAGCAACGAACAGGGGTCCTACGAGCAGTACTTC. The encoded protein is CASNEQGSYEQYF.

As DNA, the CDR3 is TGCGCCAGCAGCCAGGGGGGACTAGCGGGAACAGATACGCAGTATTTT. The encoded protein is CASSQGGLAGTDTQYF. The chain carries TRBV5-1 and TRBJ2-3; TRBD2 matches 13 bases. Germline V CDR1 and CDR2: SGHRS, YFSETQ. The ends lost 4 bases at V and 3 bases at J; junction bases unmatched: 5. The CDR3 is 16 residues long.

The gene calls are TRBV9 and TRBJ1-1; a weak D match, TRBD1 (6 bases). The length of the CDR3 is 13 residues. The germline CDR1 and CDR2 sequences are SGDLS and YYNGEE. Trimming removed 5 bases from V and 7 bases from J, with 15 bases in between. CDR3 coding DNA: TGTGCCAGCAGTCCTACAGGGTTCGATGAAGCTTTCTTT. Protein product: CASSPTGFDEAFF. The whole variable domain, filled in from reference TRBV9 and TRBJ1-1, reads DSGVTQTPKHLITATGQRVTLRCSPRSGDLSVYWYQQSLDQGLQFLIQYYNGEERAKGNILERFSAQQFPDLHSELNLSSLELGDSALYFCASSPTGFDEAFFGQGTRLTVV.

This chain links TRBV14 with TRBJ1-2, with 7 bases matching TRBD1. The V gene end was trimmed by 5 bases and the J gene end by 8 bases; junction bases not matched to a gene: 8. This CDR3 comprises 13 residues. Per germline, CDR1 SGHDN and CDR2 FVKESK. CDR3 in DNA: TGTGCCAGCAGCTTAACAGGGGTAACAGGCTACACCTTC. Protein product: CASSLTGVTGYTF.

The rearrangement joins TRBV3-1 (or the pseudogene TRBV3-2) to TRBJ2-7; 9 bases are a match to TRBD1. The CDR3 consists of 15 residues. The germline CDR1 and CDR2 sequences are LGHDT and YNNKEL (reference sequence). V shed 1 base, J shed 3 bases, and the junction held 4 bases outside the gene matches. In nucleotides, the CDR3 is TGTGCCAGCAGCCAAGGCGACAGGGGGATCTACGAGCAGTACTTC. It is translated as CASSQGDRGIYEQYF.

This chain links TRBV7-9 with TRBJ1-2, with D perhaps TRBD1 (5 bases). Trimming pared 4 bases from V and 9 bases from J, leaving 15 bases between. This CDR3 has 13 residues. Germline V lookup: CDR1 SEHNR, CDR2 FQNEAQ (reference sequence). The CDR3 DNA reads TGTGCCAGCAGCTCGGGGACCCAGAAGAGCTACACCTTC. The encoded protein is CASSSGTQKSYTF.

The chain uses TRBV7-9 and TRBJ2-5, with 7 bases fitting TRBD1. CDR3 length: 15 residues. CDR1 is SEHNR and CDR2 is FQNEAQ in the germline V gene (reference sequence). V shed 5 bases, J shed 1 base, and the junction held 7 bases outside the gene matches. CDR3 bases: TGTGCCAGCAGCGTTCGACAGGGCGTCCAAGAGACCCAGTACTTC. Translating it yields CASSVRQGVQETQYF. The whole variable domain, remainder taken from reference TRBV7-9 and TRBJ2-5, is DTGVSQNPRHKITKRGQNVTFRCDPISEHNRLYWYRQTLGQGPEFLTYFQNEAQLEKSRLLSDRFSAERPKGSFSTLEIQRTEQGDSAMYLCASSVRQGVQETQYFGPGTRLLVL.

A remark on this clone: An end of the junction does not agree with germline; a read error may underlie this. The gene calls are TRBV7-7 and TRBJ2-1; 8 nucleotides align to TRBD2. In germline, CDR1 is SSHAT, CDR2 FNYEAQ (reference sequence). CDR3 size: 17 residues. CDR3 sequence: CASSLAAGGRRDDEQFF. As DNA, the CDR3 is TGTGCTAGCAGCTTAGCGGCGGGAGGTCGACGGGACGATGAGCAGTTCTTC.

The chain joins TRBV28 to TRBJ2-7; D ambiguous. The V end was cut by 1 base, the J end by 3 bases, with 4 bases between. Germline V gene sequence: CDR1 MDHEN, CDR2 SYDVKM. The CDR3 length is 12 residues. CDR3 loop: CASSLSRYEQYF. The CDR3 DNA sequence: TGTGCCAGCAGTTTATCCCGCTACGAGCAGTACTTC.

The genes are TRBV7-9 and TRBJ2-1, with 7 bases that match TRBD1. Germline V gene data show CDR1 as SEHNR and CDR2 as FQNEAQ (reference sequence). The CDR3 spans 16 residues. V trimming: 1 base; J trimming: 5 bases; junction bases outside the gene matches: 8. DNA of the CDR3: TGTGCCAGCAGCTTAGTAGACAGGGCCGAGAACAATGAGCAGTTCTTC. Its protein is CASSLVDRAENNEQFF.

In this sample, this clone turned up once. The chain employs TRBV2 and TRBJ1-2; D unclear. The CDR3 is 13 amino acids. Trimming left V 5 bases short and J 2 bases short, with 9 bases between. CDR1 and CDR2 (germline): SNHLY, FYNNEI. The CDR3 DNA reads TGTGCCAGCAGTCGTGGGCGGAACTATGGCTACACCTTC. Its protein is CASSRGRNYGYTF. Full variable domain (remainder filled in from reference TRBV2 and TRBJ1-2): EPEVTQTPSHQVTQMGQEVILRCVPISNHLYFYWYRQILGQKVEFLVSFYNNEISEKSEIFDDQFSVERPDGSNFTLKIRSTKLEDSAMYFCASSRGRNYGYTFGSGTRLTVV.

The chain recombines TRBV21-1 with TRBJ2-7. TRBV21-1 is reported as a pseudogene. CDR3 length equals 13 residues. CDR3 in amino acids: CASSKEVFYEQYF. CDR3 bases: TGTGCCAGCAGCAAAGAGGTCTTCTACGAGCAGTACTTC.

J is TRBJ2-7 and V is TRBV7-9, with 9 bases matching TRBD2. In germline, CDR1 is SEHNR, CDR2 FQNEAQ (reference sequence). Germline trimming cut 5 bases from V and 0 bases from J; bases unmatched to any gene: 17. The CDR3 loop spans 19 amino acids. The CDR3 sequence: CASSPIGGSGRWSSYEQYF. In DNA form, the CDR3 reads TGTGCCAGCAGCCCGATAGGCGGTAGCGGGAGATGGAGCTCCTACGAGCAGTACTTC.

V usage is TRBV28 and J usage is TRBJ1-6; 9 positions agree with TRBD1. The germline V gene encodes CDR1 MDHEN and CDR2 SYDVKM. The CDR3 has 12 residues. The CDR3 sequence: CGSTGGNSPLHF. For the CDR3, the DNA is TGTGGTTCGACAGGGGGAAATTCACCCCTCCACTTT.

The chain couples TRBV15 to TRBJ1-6; a possible D gene is TRBD1 (5 bases). V lost 5 bases, J lost 0 bases, and 20 bases lay in between. The germline gives CDR1 LNHNV, CDR2 YYDKDF (reference sequence). The CDR3 spans 19 residues. The CDR3 loop reads CATSGPRTLSSSYNSPLHF. Written as DNA, the CDR3 is TGTGCCACCAGCGGACCAAGGACACTTTCAAGCTCCTATAATTCACCCCTCCACTTT.

The chain employs TRBV27 and TRBJ1-2; D is possibly TRBD1 (6 bases). This CDR3 has 12 amino acids. Trimming cost V 10 bases and J 3 bases, with 12 bases left between them. CDR1 and CDR2 from the germline V gene are MNHEY and SMNVEV (reference sequence). CDR3 nucleotide sequence: TGTGCCACCAGGGGCATAGACTATGGCTACACCTTC. This encodes CATRGIDYGYTF.

The chain is built from TRBV5-1 and TRBJ2-1, with D maybe TRBD2 (6 bases). The CDR3 totals 14 residues. Between the trimmed V and J ends, which lost 0 bases and 4 bases, there was a span of 8 bases. Per germline, CDR1 SGHRS and CDR2 YFSETQ. CDR3 DNA: TGCGCCAGCAGCTTGGTGGGAGGATACAATGAGCAGTTCTTC. Its translation is CASSLVGGYNEQFF.

This clone is a singleton in its sample. The chain joins TRBV6-5 to TRBJ2-4, with D unclear. The V end lost 5 bases, the J end lost 5 bases, and 13 bases lay between the germline ends. Looked up from germline, CDR1 is MNHEY and CDR2 is SVGAGI. This CDR3 comprises 14 residues. The CDR3 loop reads CASSRTEQQNIQYF. The CDR3 DNA reads TGTGCCAGCAGTCGGACCGAGCAGCAAAACATTCAGTACTTC.

In DNA, the CDR3 is TGTGCCAGCAGCTTAGGGGTGGGGAACTATGGCTACACCTTC. This encodes CASSLGVGNYGYTF. The chain links TRBV11-2 to TRBJ1-2; D unclear. The V gene lost 1 base and the J gene lost 2 bases, with 8 bases spanning the gap. The CDR3 contains 14 residues. Germline V gene lookup returns CDR1 SGHAT and CDR2 FQNNGV.